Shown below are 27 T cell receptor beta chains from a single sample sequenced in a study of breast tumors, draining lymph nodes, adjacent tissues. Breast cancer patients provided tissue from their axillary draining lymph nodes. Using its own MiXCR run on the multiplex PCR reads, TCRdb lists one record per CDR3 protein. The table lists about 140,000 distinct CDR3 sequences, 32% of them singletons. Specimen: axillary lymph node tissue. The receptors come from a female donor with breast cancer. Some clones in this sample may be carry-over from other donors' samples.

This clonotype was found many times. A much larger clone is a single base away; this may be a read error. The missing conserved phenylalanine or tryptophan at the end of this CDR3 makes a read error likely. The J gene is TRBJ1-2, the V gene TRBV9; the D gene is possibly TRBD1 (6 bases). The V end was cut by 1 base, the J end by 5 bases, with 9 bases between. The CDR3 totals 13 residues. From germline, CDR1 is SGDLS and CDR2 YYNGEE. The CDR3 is CASSVTGMYGYTS. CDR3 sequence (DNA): TGTGCCAGCAGCGTAACAGGGATGTATGGCTACACCTCC.

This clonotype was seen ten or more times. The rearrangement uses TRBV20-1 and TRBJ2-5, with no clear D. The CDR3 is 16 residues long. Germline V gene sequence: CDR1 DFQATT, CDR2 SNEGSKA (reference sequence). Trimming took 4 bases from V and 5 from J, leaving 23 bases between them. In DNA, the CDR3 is TGCAGTGCTACTACAACCTACAAGGTGGCGGCGGAGACCCAGTACTTC. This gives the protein CSATTTYKVAAETQYF.

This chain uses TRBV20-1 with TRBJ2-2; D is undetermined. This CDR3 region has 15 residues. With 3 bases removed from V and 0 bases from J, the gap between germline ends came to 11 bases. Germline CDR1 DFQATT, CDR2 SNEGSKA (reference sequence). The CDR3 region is CSARRHDANTGELFF. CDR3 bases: TGCAGTGCTAGGAGGCACGACGCGAACACCGGGGAGCTGTTTTTT.

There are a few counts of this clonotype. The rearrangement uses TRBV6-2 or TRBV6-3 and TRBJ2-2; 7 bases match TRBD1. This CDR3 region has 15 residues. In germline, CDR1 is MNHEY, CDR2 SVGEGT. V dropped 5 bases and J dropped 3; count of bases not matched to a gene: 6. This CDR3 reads CASSRRDRYTGELFF. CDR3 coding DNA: TGTGCCAGCAGTCGCCGGGACAGATACACCGGGGAGCTGTTTTTT.

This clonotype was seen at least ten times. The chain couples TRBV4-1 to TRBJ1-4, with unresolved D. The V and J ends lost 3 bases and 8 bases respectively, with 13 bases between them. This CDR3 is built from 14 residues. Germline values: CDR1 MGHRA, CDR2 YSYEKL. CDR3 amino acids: CASSQHGRLEKLFF. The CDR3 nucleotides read TGCGCCAGCAGCCAGCACGGACGGTTGGAAAAACTGTTTTTT.

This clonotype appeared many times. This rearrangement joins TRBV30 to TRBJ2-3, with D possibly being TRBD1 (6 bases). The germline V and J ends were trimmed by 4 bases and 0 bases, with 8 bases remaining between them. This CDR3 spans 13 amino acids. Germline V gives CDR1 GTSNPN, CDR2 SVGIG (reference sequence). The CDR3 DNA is TGTGCCTGGACAGGGGCTAGCACAGATACGCAGTATTTT. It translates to CAWTGASTDTQYF.

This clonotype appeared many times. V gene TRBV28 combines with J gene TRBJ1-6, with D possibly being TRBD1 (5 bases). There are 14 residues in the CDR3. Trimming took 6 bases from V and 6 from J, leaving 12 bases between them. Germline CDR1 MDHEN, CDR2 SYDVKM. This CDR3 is CASSPTGLNSPLHF. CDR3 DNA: TGTGCCAGCAGCCCGACGGGGCTTAATTCACCCCTCCACTTT.

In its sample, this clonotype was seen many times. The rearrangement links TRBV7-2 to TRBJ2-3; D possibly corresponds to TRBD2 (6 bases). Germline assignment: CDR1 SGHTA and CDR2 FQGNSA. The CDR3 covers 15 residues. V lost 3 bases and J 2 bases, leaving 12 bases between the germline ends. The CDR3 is CASSFRGLNTDTQYF. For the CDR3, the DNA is TGTGCCAGCAGCTTCCGGGGACTCAACACAGATACGCAGTATTTT. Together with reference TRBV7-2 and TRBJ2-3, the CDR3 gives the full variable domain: GAGVSQSPSNKVTEKGKDVELRCDPISGHTALYWYRQSLGQGLEFLIYFQGNSAPDKSGLPSDRFSAERTGGSVSTLTIQRTQQEDSAVYLCASSFRGLNTDTQYFGPGTRLTVL.

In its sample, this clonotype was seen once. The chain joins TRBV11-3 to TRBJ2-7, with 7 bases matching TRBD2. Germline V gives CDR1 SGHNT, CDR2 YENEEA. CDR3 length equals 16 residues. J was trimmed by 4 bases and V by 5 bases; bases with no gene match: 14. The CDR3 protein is CASSDEGGGSRYEQYF. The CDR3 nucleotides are TGTGCCAGCAGCGACGAGGGCGGCGGGAGTAGGTACGAGCAGTACTTC.

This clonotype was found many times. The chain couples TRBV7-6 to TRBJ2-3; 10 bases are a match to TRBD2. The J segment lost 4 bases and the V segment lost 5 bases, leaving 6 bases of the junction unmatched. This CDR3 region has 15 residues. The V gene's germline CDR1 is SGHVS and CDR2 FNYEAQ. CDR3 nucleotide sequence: TGTGCCAGCAGCCCAGCGGGGGGGCCATCAGATACGCAGTATTTT. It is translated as CASSPAGGPSDTQYF.

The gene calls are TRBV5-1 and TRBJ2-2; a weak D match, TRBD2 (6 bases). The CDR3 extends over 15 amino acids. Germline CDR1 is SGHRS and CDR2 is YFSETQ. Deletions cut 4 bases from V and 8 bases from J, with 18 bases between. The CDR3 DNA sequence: TGCGCCAGCAGCCCCGGGACTGGAGCCTCTGGGGAGCTGTTTTTT. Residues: CASSPGTGASGELFF.

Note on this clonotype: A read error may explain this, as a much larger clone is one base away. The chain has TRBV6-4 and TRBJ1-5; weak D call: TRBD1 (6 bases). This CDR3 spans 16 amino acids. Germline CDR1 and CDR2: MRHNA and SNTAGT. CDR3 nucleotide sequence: TGTGCCAGCAGTCACTCGAGGACAGCTCAATTGTGGCCCCAGCATTTT. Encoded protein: CASSHSRTAQLWPQHF.

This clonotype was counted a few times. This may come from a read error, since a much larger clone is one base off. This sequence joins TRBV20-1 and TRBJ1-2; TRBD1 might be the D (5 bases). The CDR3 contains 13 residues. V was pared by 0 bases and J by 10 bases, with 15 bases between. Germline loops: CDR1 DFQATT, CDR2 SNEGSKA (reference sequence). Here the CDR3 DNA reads TGCAGTGCTAGAGATAGAGGTAGGGGCGCCTACACCTTC. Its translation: CSARDRGRGAYTF.

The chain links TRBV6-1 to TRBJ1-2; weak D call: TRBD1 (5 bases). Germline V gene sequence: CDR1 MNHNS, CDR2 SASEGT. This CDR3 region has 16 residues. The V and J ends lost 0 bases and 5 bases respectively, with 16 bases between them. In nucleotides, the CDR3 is TGTGCCAGCAGTGAAGCGCTTCTAGGGGCACGGTATGGCTACACCTTC. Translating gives CASSEALLGARYGYTF.

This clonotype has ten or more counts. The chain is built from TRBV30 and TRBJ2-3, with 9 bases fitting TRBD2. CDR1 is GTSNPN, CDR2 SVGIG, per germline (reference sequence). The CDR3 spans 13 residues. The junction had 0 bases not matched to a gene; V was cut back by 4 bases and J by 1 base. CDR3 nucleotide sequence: TGTGCCTGGACTAGCGGGGGCACAGATACGCAGTATTTT. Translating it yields CAWTSGGTDTQYF. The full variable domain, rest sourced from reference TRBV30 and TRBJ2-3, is SQTIHQWPATLVQPVGSPLSLECTVEGTSNPNLYWYRQAAGRGLQLLFYSVGIGQISSEVPQNLSASRPQDRQFILSSKKLLLSDSGFYLCAWTSGGTDTQYFGPGTRLTVL.

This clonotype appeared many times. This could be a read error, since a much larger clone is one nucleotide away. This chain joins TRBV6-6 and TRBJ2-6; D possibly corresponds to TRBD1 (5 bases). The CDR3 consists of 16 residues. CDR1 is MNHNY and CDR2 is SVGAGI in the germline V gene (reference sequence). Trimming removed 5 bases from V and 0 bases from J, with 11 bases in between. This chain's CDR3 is CASSHRQDSGANVLTF. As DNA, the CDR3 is TGTGCCAGCAGTCACAGGCAGGACTCTGGGGCCAACGTCCTGACTTTC.

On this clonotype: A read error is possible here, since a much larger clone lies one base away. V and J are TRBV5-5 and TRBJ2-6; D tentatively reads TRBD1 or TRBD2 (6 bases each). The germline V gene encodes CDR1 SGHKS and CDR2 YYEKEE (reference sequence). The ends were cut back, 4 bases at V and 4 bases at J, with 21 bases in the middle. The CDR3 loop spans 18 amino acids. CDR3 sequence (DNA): TGTGCCAGCAGCCCAGTTCCCCCGGGGGCGACAGGGGCCAACGTCCTGACTTTC. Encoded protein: CASSPVPPGATGANVLTF.

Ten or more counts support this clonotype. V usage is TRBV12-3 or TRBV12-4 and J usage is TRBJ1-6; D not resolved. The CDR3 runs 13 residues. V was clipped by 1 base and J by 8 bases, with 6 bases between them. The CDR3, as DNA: TGTGCCAGCAGTTTAGAGGAGTATTCACCCCTCCACTTT. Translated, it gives CASSLEEYSPLHF.

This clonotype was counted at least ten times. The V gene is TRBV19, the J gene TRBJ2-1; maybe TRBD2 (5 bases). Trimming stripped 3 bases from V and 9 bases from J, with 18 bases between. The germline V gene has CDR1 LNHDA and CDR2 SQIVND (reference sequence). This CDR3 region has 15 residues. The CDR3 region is CASSMEENEYGEQFF. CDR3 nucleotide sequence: TGTGCCAGTAGTATGGAGGAGAACGAATATGGTGAGCAGTTCTTC. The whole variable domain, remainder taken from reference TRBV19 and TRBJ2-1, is DGGITQSPKYLFRKEGQNVTLSCEQNLNHDAMYWYRQDPGQGLRLIYYSQIVNDFQKGDIAEGYSVSREKKESFPLTVTSAQKNPTAFYLCASSMEENEYGEQFFGPGTRLTVL.

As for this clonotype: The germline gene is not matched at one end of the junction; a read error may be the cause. DNA of the CDR3: TGTGCCAGCAGCTTTCAGGGGCGAAATCAGCCCCGGCATTTT. Translation gives CASSFQGRNQPRHF. This chain uses TRBV5-6 with TRBJ1-5, with D perhaps TRBD1 (6 bases). The CDR3 has 14 amino acids. Per germline, CDR1 SGHDT and CDR2 YYEEEE.

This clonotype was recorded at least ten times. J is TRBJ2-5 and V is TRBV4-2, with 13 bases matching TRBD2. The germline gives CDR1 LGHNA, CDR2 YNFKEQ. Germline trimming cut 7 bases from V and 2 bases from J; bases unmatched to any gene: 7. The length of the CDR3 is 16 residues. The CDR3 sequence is CASNRTSGGNQETQYF. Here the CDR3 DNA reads TGTGCCAGCAACCGGACTAGCGGGGGAAATCAAGAGACCCAGTACTTC.

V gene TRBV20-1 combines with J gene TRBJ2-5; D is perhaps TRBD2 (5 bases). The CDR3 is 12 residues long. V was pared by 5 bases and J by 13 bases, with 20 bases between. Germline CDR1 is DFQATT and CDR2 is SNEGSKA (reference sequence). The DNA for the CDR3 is TGCAGTGCTGTAACTAGAGCAGATACGCCGTACTTC. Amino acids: CSAVTRADTPYF.

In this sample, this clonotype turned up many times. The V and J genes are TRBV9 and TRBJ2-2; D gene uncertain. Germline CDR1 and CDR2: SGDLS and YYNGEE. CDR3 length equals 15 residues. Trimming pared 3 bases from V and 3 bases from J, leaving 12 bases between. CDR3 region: CASSGTGLHTGELFF. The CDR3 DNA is TGTGCCAGCAGCGGGACCGGATTACACACCGGGGAGCTGTTTTTT.

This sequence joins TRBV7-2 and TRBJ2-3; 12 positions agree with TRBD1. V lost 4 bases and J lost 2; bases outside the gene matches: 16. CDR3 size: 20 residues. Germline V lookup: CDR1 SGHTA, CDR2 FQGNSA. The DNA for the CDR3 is TGTGCCAGCAGCTGGTGGGGACCGGGACAGGGGGCGCGCGACACAGATACGCAGTATTTT. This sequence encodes CASSWWGPGQGARDTDTQYF.

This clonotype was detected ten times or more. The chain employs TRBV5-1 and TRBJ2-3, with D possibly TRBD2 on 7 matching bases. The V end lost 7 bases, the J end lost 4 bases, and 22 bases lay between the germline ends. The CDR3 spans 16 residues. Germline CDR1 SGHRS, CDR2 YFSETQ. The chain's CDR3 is CASSLEGGRRSDTQYF. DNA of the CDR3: TGCGCCAGCTCCCTGGAGGGGGGGCGAAGGTCAGATACGCAGTATTTT.

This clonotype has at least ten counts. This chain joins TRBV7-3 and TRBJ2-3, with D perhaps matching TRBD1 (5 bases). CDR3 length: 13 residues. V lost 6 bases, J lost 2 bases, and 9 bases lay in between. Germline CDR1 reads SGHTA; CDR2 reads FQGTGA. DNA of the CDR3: TGTGCCAGCAGTGGGGCCCCCACAGATACGCAGTATTTT. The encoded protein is CASSGAPTDTQYF.

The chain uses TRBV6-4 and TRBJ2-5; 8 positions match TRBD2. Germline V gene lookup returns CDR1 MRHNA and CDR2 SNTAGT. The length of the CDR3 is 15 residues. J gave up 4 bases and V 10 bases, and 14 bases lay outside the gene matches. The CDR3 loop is CAISRRVAGIETQYF. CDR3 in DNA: TGTGCCATCTCCCGACGGGTAGCGGGGATAGAGACCCAGTACTTC.